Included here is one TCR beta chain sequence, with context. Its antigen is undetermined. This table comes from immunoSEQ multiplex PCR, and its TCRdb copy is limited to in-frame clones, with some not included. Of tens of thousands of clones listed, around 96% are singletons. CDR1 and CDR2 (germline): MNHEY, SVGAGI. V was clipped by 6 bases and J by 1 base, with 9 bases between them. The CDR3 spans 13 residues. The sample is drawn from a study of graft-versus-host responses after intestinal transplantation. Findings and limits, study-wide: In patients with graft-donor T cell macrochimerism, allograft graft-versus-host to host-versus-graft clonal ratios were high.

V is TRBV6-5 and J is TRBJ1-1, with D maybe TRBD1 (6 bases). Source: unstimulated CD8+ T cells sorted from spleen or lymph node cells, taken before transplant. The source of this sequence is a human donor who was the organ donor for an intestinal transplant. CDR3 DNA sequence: TGTGCCAGCAGATGGGACACGAACACTGAAGCTTTCTTT. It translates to CASRWDTNTEAFF.